These 20 T cell receptor beta chains were all obtained from the same sample, sequenced in a study of radiotherapy plus CTLA-4 blockade in lung cancer. Clones were sequenced by immunoSEQ multiplex PCR, and TCRdb holds only the in-frame ones, with some missing. The profile shows roughly 86,000 clones, over 80% of them singletons. The specimen was peripheral blood, collected from a patient treated with radiotherapy plus ipilimumab. These receptor sequences come from a human donor with non-small cell lung cancer who had stable disease on radiotherapy plus ipilimumab.

This clone was picked up a small number of times. This rearrangement joins TRBV5-4 to TRBJ2-1, with 11 bases lining up with TRBD2. Germline CDR1 and CDR2: SGHNT and YYREEE (reference sequence). V lost 4 bases to trimming and J lost 8 bases; unmatched junction nucleotides: 8. The CDR3 has 15 amino acids. The CDR3 nucleotides read TGTGCCAGCAGCCCCATAGCGGGAGGGCCCTATGAGCAGTTCTTC. This codes for CASSPIAGGPYEQFF.

This chain links TRBV7-2 with TRBJ1-1; no definite D call. V lost 3 bases, J lost 1 base, and 6 bases lay in between. Germline V gene data show CDR1 as SGHTA and CDR2 as FQGNSA. There are 13 residues in the CDR3. CDR3 residues: CASSFNRNTEAFF. The CDR3 DNA follows: TGTGCCAGCAGCTTCAACAGGAACACTGAAGCTTTCTTT.

The chain uses TRBV18 and TRBJ1-5; D is possibly TRBD1 (5 bases). The V end lost 6 bases, the J end lost 2 bases, and 8 bases lay between the germline ends. Germline CDR1 reads KGHSH; CDR2 reads LQKENI. CDR3 size: 13 residues. CDR3 residues: CASSQGGNQPQHF. CDR3 DNA: TGTGCCAGCTCCCAGGGTGGCAATCAGCCCCAGCATTTT.

J is TRBJ2-2 and V is TRBV5-1, with 8 bases matching TRBD1. Looked up from germline, CDR1 is SGHRS and CDR2 is YFSETQ. V trimming: 4 bases; J trimming: 6 bases; junction bases outside the gene matches: 5. The CDR3 runs 14 residues. CDR3 in amino acids: CASSQGARSGELFF. The CDR3 DNA follows: TGCGCCAGCAGCCAGGGGGCGCGTTCCGGGGAGCTGTTTTTT.

The V call is TRBV23-1, the J call TRBJ2-1; TRBD2 might be the D (6 bases). TRBV23-1 is recorded as an ORF, its role being uncertain. The CDR3 is 14 residues long. The V end was cut by 1 base, the J end by 7 bases, with 11 bases between. Here the CDR3 reads CASSQLKGRNEQFF. The CDR3 DNA follows: TGCGCCAGCAGTCAATTGAAGGGGAGGAATGAGCAGTTCTTC.

This chain connects TRBV9 to TRBJ1-2, with 11 bases aligning to TRBD1. Germline V lookup: CDR1 SGDLS, CDR2 YYNGEE. The V and J ends lost 4 bases and 8 bases, in that order; junction bases with no gene match: 10. The CDR3 is 15 residues long. The CDR3 sequence: CASSTRDRGSEGYTF. Here the CDR3 DNA reads TGTGCCAGCAGCACCCGGGACAGGGGGAGTGAGGGCTACACCTTC.

The chain links TRBV7-8 to TRBJ2-1; D is possibly TRBD1 (6 bases). Trimming took off 1 base at V and 0 bases at J, with 10 bases between the two ends. CDR1 is SGHVS and CDR2 is FQNEAQ in the germline V gene. The CDR3 extends over 16 amino acids. CDR3 nucleotides: TGTGCCAGCAGCTTAGTTAGGGGGAGCTCCTACAATGAGCAGTTCTTC. As protein: CASSLVRGSSYNEQFF.

The rearrangement uses TRBV7-2 and TRBJ1-6; D perhaps matches TRBD1 (5 bases). Per the germline V gene, CDR1 is SGHTA and CDR2 is FQGNSA. V shed 1 base and J shed 7 bases, with 11 bases lying between them. The CDR3 contains 15 residues. The CDR3 here is CASSLVTGQNSPLHF. In DNA, the CDR3 is TGTGCCAGCAGCTTAGTCACAGGTCAAAATTCACCCCTCCACTTT.

The rearrangement joins TRBV5-5 to TRBJ2-1; D unclear. V lost 4 bases and J lost 5, with 19 bases in between. Germline V gene lookup returns CDR1 SGHKS and CDR2 YYEKEE (reference sequence). The CDR3 consists of 16 residues. CDR3 in amino acids: CASSLAVYSPNNEQFF. The CDR3, as DNA: TGTGCCAGCAGCCTTGCCGTCTACTCCCCCAACAATGAGCAGTTCTTC.

This CDR3 reads CASSPDRGNGYTF. The CDR3 DNA follows: TGTGCCAGCAGCCCGGATAGAGGGAATGGCTACACCTTC. The chain carries TRBV7-8 and TRBJ1-2; no definite D call. Germline assignment: CDR1 SGHVS and CDR2 FQNEAQ. There are 13 residues in the CDR3. V was cut by 5 bases and J by 6 bases, with 13 bases left in between.

The chain couples TRBV30 to TRBJ1-4; 9 nucleotides agree with TRBD1. The CDR3 contains 14 residues. V lost 3 bases to trimming and J lost 1 base; unmatched junction nucleotides: 0. CDR1 and CDR2 from the germline V gene are GTSNPN and SVGIG (reference sequence). The CDR3 bases are TGTGCCTGGAGGACAGGGGGAACTAATGAAAAACTGTTTTTT. It translates to CAWRTGGTNEKLFF.

This chain links TRBV11-2 with TRBJ2-1, with a tentative D call TRBD1 (6 bases). The CDR3 runs to 14 residues. CDR1 is SGHAT, CDR2 FQNNGV, per germline. Trimming removed 5 bases from V and 5 bases from J, with 13 bases in between. The CDR3 is CASSPVRDNNEQFF. In DNA, the CDR3 is TGTGCCAGCAGCCCCGTCCGGGACAACAATGAGCAGTTCTTC.

The chain combines TRBV5-1 with TRBJ2-1; D possibly corresponds to TRBD1 (6 bases). Germline CDR1 SGHRS, CDR2 YFSETQ. V lost 3 bases and J 5 bases, leaving 12 bases between the germline ends. The CDR3 is 14 residues long. The CDR3 spells CASSSQTGNNEQFF. CDR3 in DNA: TGCGCCAGCAGCTCCCAGACAGGTAACAATGAGCAGTTCTTC.

The rearrangement joins TRBV18 to TRBJ1-2; D is unclear. V dropped 2 bases and J dropped 7 bases, with 26 bases sitting between them. The CDR3 runs 18 residues. Germline values: CDR1 KGHSH, CDR2 LQKENI. The CDR3 DNA reads TGTGCCAGCTCACCAGGATTAGGATTACCCAGTCCGAGGAGTGGCTACACCTTC. Translating gives CASSPGLGLPSPRSGYTF. The full variable domain, completed using reference TRBV18 and TRBJ1-2, is NAGVMQNPRHLVRRRGQEARLRCSPMKGHSHVYWYRQLPEEGLKFMVYLQKENIIDESGMPKERFSAEFPKEGPSILRIQQVVRGDSAAYFCASSPGLGLPSPRSGYTFGSGTRLTVV.

J is TRBJ2-1 and V is TRBV29-1, with D tentatively TRBD2 (6 bases). V was trimmed by 6 bases and J by 0 bases, leaving 15 bases between them. The CDR3 runs 15 residues. CDR1 is SQVTM, CDR2 ANQGSEA, per germline. The CDR3 region is CSVSPGGSSYNEQFF. The DNA of the CDR3 is TGCAGCGTATCCCCTGGAGGGAGCTCCTACAATGAGCAGTTCTTC.

The chain employs TRBV13 and TRBJ1-2, with TRBD1 matching over 7 bases. Germline V gives CDR1 PRHDT, CDR2 FYEKMQ (reference sequence). The V gene end was trimmed by 1 base and the J gene end by 6 bases; junction bases not matched to a gene: 2. This CDR3 has 13 residues. The CDR3 protein is CASSLDRGHGYTF. The DNA for the CDR3 is TGTGCCAGCAGCTTAGACAGGGGCCATGGCTACACCTTC.

This chain joins TRBV28 and TRBJ1-1; unclear D gene. The CDR3 has 14 residues. V shed 5 bases and J shed 4 bases, with 14 bases lying between them. CDR1 and CDR2 from the germline V gene are MDHEN and SYDVKM. CDR3 coding DNA: TGTGCCAGCAGTCTTGCGAGGGTCGTCACTGAAGCTTTCTTT. This translates into CASSLARVVTEAFF.

This rearrangement joins TRBV19 to TRBJ2-7; TRBD1 aligns across 7 bases. This CDR3 is 13 amino acids long. Losses at the gene ends were 4 bases for V and 3 bases for J; bases not matched to a gene: 3. Germline CDR1 reads LNHDA; CDR2 reads SQIVND (reference sequence). DNA of the CDR3: TGTGCCAGTAGTACTCGACAGGGCTACGAGCAGTACTTC. Translating it yields CASSTRQGYEQYF.

This CDR3 is CASRSVGGFLGYTF. In DNA, the CDR3 is TGTGCCAGTCGATCGGTCGGGGGCTTCCTTGGCTACACCTTC. The rearrangement joins TRBV19 to TRBJ1-2, with a weak D call TRBD1 (6 bases). The germline V gene has CDR1 LNHDA and CDR2 SQIVND (reference sequence). CDR3 length equals 14 residues. V lost 8 bases and J lost 7, with 20 bases in between.

The CDR3 here is CATVVGSYNSPLHF. CDR3 DNA sequence: TGTGCCACAGTGGTCGGGTCCTATAATTCACCCCTCCACTTT. The chain combines TRBV30 with TRBJ1-6; D is ambiguous. V was shortened by 8 bases and J by 1 base, with 12 bases between the two germline ends. The CDR3 totals 14 residues. Germline loops: CDR1 GTSNPN, CDR2 SVGIG (reference sequence).